This T cell receptor beta chain appears in the sequencing data of a study of cytomegalovirus exposure and HLA in healthy donors. General study results and limits: Researchers reported from a later analysis that most CMV-associated TCR beta chains appeared HLA-restricted. Prior analysis indicated that the majority of TCR beta V segments exhibited productivity approximately 90% or approximately 30% of the time.

To note about this clone: Its antigen remains unknown.

It was with 60 Vbeta and 13 Jbeta primers that the PCR ran. The data were produced by immunoSEQ multiplex PCR, yet TCRdb's version contains in-frame clones alone and is incomplete. The sample lists about 190,000 clones; over 70% were seen once. This CDR3 contains 13 residues. The V segment lost 3 bases and the J segment 7 bases; nucleotides outside the gene matches: 2. Germline V gene data show CDR1 as SGHAT and CDR2 as FQNNGV. This chain connects TRBV11-2 to TRBJ1-2, with TRBD1 matching 10 bases. The sequencing sample was made of PBMCs. The sequence was collected from a woman between 18 and 29 years old in good health and CMV-seronegative. This CDR3 is CASSLTGGFGYTF. The DNA of the CDR3 is TGTGCCAGCAGCTTGACAGGGGGCTTTGGCTACACCTTC.